Shown below are 25 T cell receptor beta chains from a single sample sequenced in a study of cytomegalovirus exposure and HLA in healthy donors. With 60 Vbeta and 13 Jbeta primers, the PCR was carried out. Sequencing used immunoSEQ multiplex PCR; TCRdb keeps in-frame clones, though not all of them. The sample lists around 99,000 clones; around three quarters were seen once. The sample consisted of PBMCs. These receptors all stem from a woman aged 50 to 60 in good health and CMV-seropositive.

The gene calls are TRBV18 and TRBJ2-1; 10 bases match TRBD2. With 4 bases clipped from V and 6 bases from J, the junction kept 6 bases outside the gene matches. Germline values: CDR1 KGHSH, CDR2 LQKENI. This CDR3 comprises 15 residues. The CDR3 DNA follows: TGTGCCAGCTCACTTACTAGCGGGGTGACCAATGAGCAGTTCTTC. This sequence encodes CASSLTSGVTNEQFF.

The rearrangement links TRBV9 to TRBJ2-7; 11 bases match TRBD2. There are 15 residues in the CDR3. Germline trimming cut 3 bases from V and 3 bases from J; bases unmatched to any gene: 5. The germline gives CDR1 SGDLS, CDR2 YYNGEE. The CDR3 DNA follows: TGTGCCAGCAGCGCTACTAGCGGGAGCATCTACGAGCAGTACTTC. It codes for CASSATSGSIYEQYF. Supplemented by reference TRBV9 and TRBJ2-7, the full variable domain reads DSGVTQTPKHLITATGQRVTLRCSPRSGDLSVYWYQQSLDQGLQFLIQYYNGEERAKGNILERFSAQQFPDLHSELNLSSLELGDSALYFCASSATSGSIYEQYFGPGTRLTVT.

The chain uses TRBV12-5 and TRBJ2-1; D uncertain. With 0 bases removed from V and 4 bases from J, the gap between germline ends came to 7 bases. The germline V gene encodes CDR1 LGHNT and CDR2 FRNRAP. The CDR3 is 14 amino acids. In DNA, the CDR3 is TGTGCTAGTGGTTTGGTAACTCTTTACAATGAGCAGTTCTTC. This translates into CASGLVTLYNEQFF.

The rearrangement uses TRBV4-3 and TRBJ1-2, with 8 positions matching TRBD1. Germline V CDR1 and CDR2: LGHNA, YSLEER. After removal of 0 bases from V and 3 bases from J, the junction contained 12 bases not matched to a gene. There are 18 residues in the CDR3. The CDR3 region has the DNA TGCGCCAGCAGCCAAGATCCGGCAAGGCAGGGGGCCCACTATGGCTACACCTTC. Protein sequence: CASSQDPARQGAHYGYTF.

This clone was detected only a few times. The chain carries TRBV7-8 and TRBJ1-6, with D perhaps matching TRBD1 (6 bases). This CDR3 contains 15 residues. Trimming cost V 4 bases and J 6 bases, with 13 bases left between them. CDR1 is SGHVS, CDR2 FQNEAQ, per germline. The CDR3 spells CASSSLVGANSPLHF. CDR3 DNA sequence: TGTGCCAGCAGCTCCCTGGTGGGGGCTAATTCACCCCTCCACTTT.

The chain joins TRBV6-5 to TRBJ1-1; 9 bases are shared with TRBD1. Trimming cost V 6 bases and J 1 base; bases outside gene matches: 0. The CDR3 runs 13 residues. The germline V gene has CDR1 MNHEY and CDR2 SVGAGI. The CDR3 DNA follows: TGTGCCAGCAGGGACAGGGGGAACACTGAAGCTTTCTTT. Its protein is CASRDRGNTEAFF.

The V call is TRBV27, the J call TRBJ2-7, with 7 bases matching TRBD2. The CDR3 spans 14 residues. With V trimmed by 9 bases and J by 7 bases, 15 bases remained unmatched. Germline assignment: CDR1 MNHEY and CDR2 SMNVEV (reference sequence). The CDR3 nucleotides read TGTGCCAGTGCCCCTGGGAGGGCCAAGGGGGAGCAGTACTTC. This codes for CASAPGRAKGEQYF.

Of note for this clone: This specimen includes other DNA sequences encoding the same CDR3. The J gene is TRBJ2-7, the V gene TRBV5-1; D unclear. The CDR3 has 11 amino acids. V gave up 0 bases and J gave up 7 bases, with 5 bases separating them. CDR1 is SGHRS, CDR2 YFSETQ, per germline. This CDR3 is CASSLGGEQYF. CDR3 nucleotide sequence: TGCGCCAGCAGCTTGGGCGGAGAGCAGTACTTC.

This clone was recorded a few times. V is TRBV2 and J is TRBJ2-3; 7 positions match TRBD1. The length of the CDR3 is 15 residues. V gave up 5 bases and J gave up 2 bases; unmatched junction bases: 7. The germline V gene encodes CDR1 SNHLY and CDR2 FYNNEI. CDR3 protein: CASSYGQVITDTQYF. The CDR3 DNA is TGTGCCAGCAGTTATGGACAGGTTATCACAGATACGCAGTATTTT.

The gene calls are TRBV15 and TRBJ2-1, with 9 nucleotides matching TRBD2. With V trimmed by 3 bases and J by 1 base, 1 base remained unmatched. Per germline, CDR1 LNHNV and CDR2 YYDKDF (reference sequence). The CDR3 length is 15 residues. This CDR3 reads CATSSLAGSYNEQFF. DNA of the CDR3: TGTGCCACCAGCAGTCTAGCGGGGTCCTACAATGAGCAGTTCTTC.

This clone was counted a few times. The V call is TRBV7-9, the J call TRBJ2-5; D might be TRBD1 (5 bases). The CDR3 is made up of 15 amino acids. CDR1 is SEHNR, CDR2 FQNEAQ, per germline (reference sequence). The V gene lost 4 bases and the J gene lost 0 bases, with 12 bases spanning the gap. In DNA form, the CDR3 reads TGTGCCAGCAGCTGGGGCCCAGCGTACCAAGAGACCCAGTACTTC. It specifies CASSWGPAYQETQYF.

This chain connects TRBV19 to TRBJ1-1; D is uncertain. Germline values: CDR1 LNHDA, CDR2 SQIVND (reference sequence). V shed 5 bases and J shed 2 bases, with 15 bases lying between them. This CDR3 spans 15 amino acids. This chain's CDR3 is CASSLSTKPNTEAFF. The CDR3 DNA is TGTGCCAGTAGTCTATCGACAAAACCAAACACTGAAGCTTTCTTT.

This sequence joins TRBV25-1 and TRBJ2-5; maybe TRBD1 (5 bases). V shed 4 bases and J shed 11 bases, with 14 bases lying between them. CDR1 MGHDK and CDR2 SYGVNS come from the germline V gene. The CDR3 covers 12 residues. The CDR3 sequence is CASSVGLAEQYF. The CDR3 region has the DNA TGTGCCAGCAGTGTGGGGCTTGCAGAGCAGTACTTC.

The chain couples TRBV5-1 to TRBJ2-2; 9 bases fit TRBD2. Germline loops: CDR1 SGHRS, CDR2 YFSETQ. The V gene end was trimmed by 5 bases and the J gene end by 3 bases; junction bases not matched to a gene: 5. This CDR3 contains 15 residues. The chain's CDR3 is CASRVGGGDTGELFF. In DNA, the CDR3 is TGCGCCAGCAGAGTCGGCGGGGGGGACACCGGGGAGCTGTTTTTT.

This clone was counted a single time. J is TRBJ2-4 and V is TRBV18; 7 positions match TRBD1. Germline V lookup: CDR1 KGHSH, CDR2 LQKENI. V trimming: 3 bases; J trimming: 2 bases; junction bases outside the gene matches: 4. The CDR3 is 15 residues long. The chain's CDR3 is CASSPTGFSKNIQYF. The CDR3 DNA reads as TGTGCCAGCTCACCGACAGGGTTTTCCAAAAACATTCAGTACTTC.

This chain uses TRBV6-4 with TRBJ2-3; D is possibly TRBD2 (6 bases). Trimming pared 6 bases from V and 3 bases from J, leaving 16 bases between. CDR1 is MRHNA and CDR2 is SNTAGT in the germline V gene. CDR3 size: 15 residues. CDR3: CASSPTRRETDTQYF. CDR3 nucleotide sequence: TGTGCCAGCAGCCCAACCAGACGGGAGACAGATACGCAGTATTTT.

V is TRBV29-1 and J is TRBJ2-7; TRBD1 agrees at 7 bases. The CDR3 sequence is 15 residues long. With 2 bases clipped from V and 0 bases from J, the junction kept 7 bases outside the gene matches. Germline V gene lookup returns CDR1 SQVTM and CDR2 ANQGSEA. CDR3 sequence: CSVESPGQSSYEQYF. As DNA, the CDR3 is TGCAGCGTTGAATCTCCGGGACAGAGCTCCTACGAGCAGTACTTC.

V and J are TRBV10-3 and TRBJ1-1; the match to TRBD1 covers 7 bases. The CDR3 runs 12 residues. The J segment lost 10 bases and the V segment lost 0 bases, leaving 2 bases of the junction unmatched. Germline V gene data show CDR1 as ENHRY and CDR2 as SYGVKD. The CDR3 region is CAISESTGRAFF. The CDR3 region has the DNA TGTGCCATCAGTGAGTCGACAGGGAGAGCTTTCTTT.

With respect to this clone: The junction departs from germline at one end; a sequencing error may be responsible. The chain carries TRBV5-4 and TRBJ1-2, with TRBD1 matching over 7 bases. Per germline, CDR1 SGHNT and CDR2 YYREEE (reference sequence). This CDR3 comprises 15 residues. The CDR3 DNA is TGCGCCAGCAGCCAAGTAGAAGGGGGCGCATATGGCTACACCTTC. This encodes CASSQVEGGAYGYTF.

The CDR3 DNA reads TGTGCCAGCAGCTTAGGAGACAGAGACTACGAGCAGTACTTC. Translating it yields CASSLGDRDYEQYF. V usage is TRBV7-6 and J usage is TRBJ2-7; a possible D gene is TRBD1 (5 bases). Trimming pared 1 base from V and 3 bases from J, leaving 10 bases between. The CDR3 covers 14 residues. Germline V gene lookup returns CDR1 SGHVS and CDR2 FNYEAQ.

The V and J genes are TRBV5-4 and TRBJ2-7; 7 nucleotides match TRBD2. This CDR3 spans 15 amino acids. J lost 0 bases, V lost 0 bases, and 3 bases had no gene match. The germline V gene has CDR1 SGHNT and CDR2 YYREEE (reference sequence). CDR3 region: CASSLGGSVSYEQYF. CDR3 bases: TGTGCCAGCAGCTTGGGCGGGAGCGTCTCCTACGAGCAGTACTTC.

Concerning this clone: Other DNA sequences of this sample code for an identical CDR3. This chain uses TRBV7-2 with TRBJ2-5; tentative D call: TRBD2 (5 bases). Germline V lookup: CDR1 SGHTA, CDR2 FQGNSA. V dropped 5 bases and J dropped 5 bases, with 15 bases sitting between them. CDR3 length equals 14 residues. CDR3 amino acids: CASSTMAEVETQYF. The CDR3 DNA sequence: TGTGCCAGCAGCACGATGGCGGAGGTTGAGACCCAGTACTTC. Supplemented by reference TRBV7-2 and TRBJ2-5, the full variable domain reads GAGVSQSPSNKVTEKGKDVELRCDPISGHTALYWYRQSLGQGLEFLIYFQGNSAPDKSGLPSDRFSAERTGGSVSTLTIQRTQQEDSAVYLCASSTMAEVETQYFGPGTRLLVL.

This clone occurred a few times. V usage is TRBV5-6 and J usage is TRBJ2-2, with TRBD2 matching 7 bases. CDR1 and CDR2 from the germline V gene are SGHDT and YYEEEE. The CDR3 sequence is 14 residues long. The V and J ends lost 2 bases and 7 bases, in that order; junction bases with no gene match: 5. The CDR3 spells CASSFRGLRGELFF. Written as DNA, the CDR3 is TGTGCCAGCAGCTTCCGGGGACTACGCGGGGAGCTGTTTTTT.

This clone came up a few times. The chain uses TRBV5-1 and TRBJ2-2, with TRBD2 matching over 10 bases. With 10 bases clipped from V and 5 bases from J, the junction kept 14 bases outside the gene matches. The CDR3 sequence is 16 residues long. CDR1 is SGHRS and CDR2 is YFSETQ in the germline V gene. The CDR3 sequence: CASSKAPGLATGELFF. CDR3 nucleotide sequence: TGCGCCTCCTCAAAGGCCCCGGGACTAGCGACCGGGGAGCTGTTTTTT. Together with reference TRBV5-1 and TRBJ2-2, the CDR3 gives the full variable domain: KAGVTQTPRYLIKTRGQQVTLSCSPISGHRSVSWYQQTPGQGLQFLFEYFSETQRNKGNFPGRFSGRQFSNSRSEMNVSTLELGDSALYLCASSKAPGLATGELFFGEGSRLTVL.

This chain connects TRBV9 to TRBJ1-3; weak D call: TRBD1 (5 bases). Germline V gene data show CDR1 as SGDLS and CDR2 as YYNGEE. This CDR3 comprises 15 residues. The V gene lost 4 bases and the J gene lost 0 bases, with 11 bases spanning the gap. The CDR3 spells CASSSRQSSGNTIYF. DNA of the CDR3: TGTGCCAGCAGCTCCCGACAGTCCTCTGGAAACACCATATATTTT.